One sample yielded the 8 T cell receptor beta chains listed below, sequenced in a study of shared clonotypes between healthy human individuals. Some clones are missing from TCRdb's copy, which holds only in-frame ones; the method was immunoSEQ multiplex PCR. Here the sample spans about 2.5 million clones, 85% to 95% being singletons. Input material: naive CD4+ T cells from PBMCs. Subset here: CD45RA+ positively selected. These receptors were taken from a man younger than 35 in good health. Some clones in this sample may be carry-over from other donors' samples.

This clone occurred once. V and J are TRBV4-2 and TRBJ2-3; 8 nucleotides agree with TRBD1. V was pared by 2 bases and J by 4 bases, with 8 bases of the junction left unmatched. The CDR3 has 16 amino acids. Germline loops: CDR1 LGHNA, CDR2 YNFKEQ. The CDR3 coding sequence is TGTGCCAGCAGCCAATCGACAGGGGATGGCCCAGATACGCAGTATTTT. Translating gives CASSQSTGDGPDTQYF.

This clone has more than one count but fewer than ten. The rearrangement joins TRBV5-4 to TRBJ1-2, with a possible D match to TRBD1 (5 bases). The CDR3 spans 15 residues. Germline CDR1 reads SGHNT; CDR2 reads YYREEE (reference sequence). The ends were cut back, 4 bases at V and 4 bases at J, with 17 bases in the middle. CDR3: CASSPAQAVPYGYTF. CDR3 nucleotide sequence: TGTGCCAGCAGCCCCGCACAGGCCGTACCCTATGGCTACACCTTC.

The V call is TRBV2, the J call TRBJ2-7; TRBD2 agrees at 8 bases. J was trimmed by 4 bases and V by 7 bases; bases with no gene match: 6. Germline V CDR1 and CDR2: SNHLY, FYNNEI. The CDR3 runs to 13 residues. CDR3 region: CASISGSPYEQYF. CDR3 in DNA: TGTGCCAGCATCAGCGGGAGCCCATACGAGCAGTACTTC.

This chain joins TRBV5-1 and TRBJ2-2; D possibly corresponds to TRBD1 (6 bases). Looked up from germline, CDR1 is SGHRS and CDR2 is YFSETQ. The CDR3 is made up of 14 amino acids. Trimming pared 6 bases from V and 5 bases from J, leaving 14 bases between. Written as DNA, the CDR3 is TGCGCCAGCAACCAGGGGACGGGGACCGGGGAGCTGTTTTTT. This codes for CASNQGTGTGELFF.

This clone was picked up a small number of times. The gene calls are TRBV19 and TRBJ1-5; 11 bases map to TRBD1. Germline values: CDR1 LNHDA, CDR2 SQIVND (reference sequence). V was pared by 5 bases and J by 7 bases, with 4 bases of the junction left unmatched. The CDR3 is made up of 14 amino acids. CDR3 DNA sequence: TGTGCCAGTAGTCCAGGACAGGGGGCCCAGCCCCAGCATTTT. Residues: CASSPGQGAQPQHF.

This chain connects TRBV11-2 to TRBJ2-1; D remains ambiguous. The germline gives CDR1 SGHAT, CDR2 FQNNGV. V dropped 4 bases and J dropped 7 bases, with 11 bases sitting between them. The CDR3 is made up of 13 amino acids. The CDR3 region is CASSSDGTNEQFF. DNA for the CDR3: TGTGCCAGCAGCTCGGACGGTACTAATGAGCAGTTCTTC.

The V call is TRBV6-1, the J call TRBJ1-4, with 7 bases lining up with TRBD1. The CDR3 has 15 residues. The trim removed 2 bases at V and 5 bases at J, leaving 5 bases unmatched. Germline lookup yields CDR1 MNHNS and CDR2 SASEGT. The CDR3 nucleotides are TGTGCCAGCAGTGAAATGGGGACAGCGAATGAAAAACTGTTTTTT. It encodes CASSEMGTANEKLFF.

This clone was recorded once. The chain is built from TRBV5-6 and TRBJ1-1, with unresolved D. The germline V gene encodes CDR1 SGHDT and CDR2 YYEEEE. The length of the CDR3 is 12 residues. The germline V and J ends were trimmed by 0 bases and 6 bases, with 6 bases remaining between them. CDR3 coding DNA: TGTGCCAGCAGCTTGGTTTTTTCTGAAGCTTTCTTT. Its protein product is CASSLVFSEAFF.